Listed below are T cell receptor beta chains from one sample, sequenced in a study of blood T cell repertoires in COVID-19. The repertoire was sequenced with immunoSEQ multiplex PCR; TCRdb's copy has only in-frame clones and lacks some. Here the sample spans a few hundred thousand clones, about 89% being singletons. Material for sequencing was peripheral blood. The source of these receptors is a man aged 35 to 55 who had recovered from COVID-19. The CDR3 runs from the conserved cysteine through the conserved F or W. The D gene is left open where the match is weak. Part of the rows lack a size; the others show once, few, many or a class for expanded clones.

size	V	J	D	CDR3	DNA
NA	TRBV23-1	TRBJ2-1	TRBD2	CASGAILAGCPNEQFF	TGCGCCAGCGGCGCCATTTTAGCGGGATGCCCCAATGAGCAGTTCTTC
few	TRBV6-2/TRBV6-3	TRBJ1-5	NA	CASSPSRGNSNQPQHF	TGTGCCAGCAGTCCAAGCAGGGGAAATAGCAATCAGCCCCAGCATTTT
NA	TRBV10-3	TRBJ1-1	NA	CAISEGGRRMNTEAFF	TGTGCCATCAGTGAAGGAGGGCGAAGGATGAACACTGAAGCTTTCTTT
NA	TRBV5-6	TRBJ2-7	TRBD1	CASTTPGQGFHEQYF	TGTGCCAGCACTACCCCGGGACAGGGGTTCCACGAGCAGTACTTC
NA	TRBV2	TRBJ1-2	NA	CASSEGLNYGYTF	TGTGCCAGCAGTGAGGGACTGAACTATGGCTACACCTTC
NA	TRBV6-4	TRBJ2-3	TRBD2	CASSKWTSGGGDTQYF	TGTGCCAGCAGTAAATGGACTAGCGGGGGGGGCGATACGCAGTATTTT
few	TRBV27	TRBJ2-1	TRBD1	CASKIYPRQGADNEQFF	TGTGCCAGCAAAATCTACCCCCGACAGGGGGCGGACAATGAGCAGTTCTTC
NA	TRBV9	TRBJ2-3	NA	CASSVWQGGTDTQYF	TGTGCCAGCAGCGTGTGGCAGGGGGGAACAGATACGCAGTATTTT
once	TRBV19	TRBJ1-3	NA	CASTTAAGNTIYF	TGTGCCAGTACCACCGCGGCTGGAAACACCATATATTTT
NA	TRBV5-1	TRBJ1-1	NA	CASSPRGRSTEAFF	TGCGCCAGCAGCCCAAGGGGCCGGTCCACTGAAGCTTTCTTT